The 20 T cell receptor beta chains in this list originate from one sample, sequenced in a study of T cell clonality in common variable immunodeficiency. No antigen has been assigned to these receptors. General study findings and limits: In common variable immunodeficiency, TCR beta chains reportedly carried fewer deletions and N-nucleotide insertions.

Profiling relied on immunoSEQ multiplex PCR, and the TCRdb table lists in-frame clones only, not all of them. Singletons are absent from the sample, which has fewer than 30,000 clones. The sample was peripheral blood mononuclear cells. All receptors derive from a human donor with common variable immunodeficiency.

This clone is categorized as medium-sized. Read data end 3 residues before the CDR3 end; the end is taken from the germline J gene. The chain carries TRBV20-1 and TRBJ2-5, with D perhaps TRBD2 (5 bases). With 6 bases removed from V and 1 base from J, the gap between germline ends came to 15 bases. The CDR3 has 14 residues. Germline loops: CDR1 DFQATT, CDR2 SNEGSKA (reference sequence). The CDR3 DNA, read in part, is TGCAGTGCCTACCCGCACGGGGTCCAAGAGACC. This codes for CSAYPHGVQET. The whole CDR3 sequence reads CSAYPHGVQETQYF.

This clone was picked up many times. The CDR3 is cut off 3 residues early in the read; its end comes from the germline J gene. This sample also contains other DNA sequences that code for the same CDR3. J is TRBJ2-6 and V is TRBV7-3, with D unresolved. The CDR3 totals 17 residues. Per germline, CDR1 SGHTA and CDR2 FQGTGA. V was cut by 0 bases and J by 0 bases, with 9 bases left in between. The sequenced part of the CDR3 DNA is TGTGCCAGCAGCTTAACGTCTAGAGCCTCTGGGGCCAACGTC. Protein: CASSLTSRASGANV. The complete CDR3 reads CASSLTSRASGANVLTF.

In its sample, this clone was seen many times. The read halts 3 residues ahead of the CDR3 end, with the missing end drawn from the germline J gene. This chain links TRBV18 with TRBJ2-2; 11 nucleotides match TRBD2. The germline V gene encodes CDR1 KGHSH and CDR2 LQKENI. V was clipped by 4 bases and J by 5 bases; unmatched bases: 9. CDR3 length equals 17 residues. The CDR3 region is CASSRSLAGGQTGELFF. Partial CDR3 DNA: TGTGCCAGCTCACGAAGCCTAGCGGGAGGCCAAACCGGGGAG. Full variable domain (rest looked up from reference TRBV18 and TRBJ2-2): NAGVMQNPRHLVRRRGQEARLRCSPMKGHSHVYWYRQLPEEGLKFMVYLQKENIIDESGMPKERFSAEFPKEGPSILRIQQVVRGDSAAYFCASSRSLAGGQTGELFFGEGSRLTVL.

Relative to its sample, this clone is medium-sized. The sequenced fragment ends 3 residues before the CDR3 boundary, so the rest is inferred from the germline J gene. The gene calls are TRBV7-2 and TRBJ2-5; possibly TRBD1 for D (8 bases). Trimming pared 2 bases from V and 4 bases from J, leaving 11 bases between. Germline CDR1 is SGHTA and CDR2 is FQGNSA. The CDR3 sequence is 14 residues long. The CDR3 reads CASSLNRGGETQYF. CDR3 DNA, as far as it was read: TGTGCCAGCAGCTTAAACAGGGGGGGAGAGACC.

A word on this clone: With the read ending 3 residues before the CDR3 end, the germline J gene is used to fill in that end. This chain uses TRBV6-2 or TRBV6-3 with TRBJ1-2; 11 bases fit TRBD1. This CDR3 is built from 14 residues. V lost 6 bases and J lost 3; bases outside the gene matches: 3. CDR1 is MNHEY and CDR2 is SVGEGT in the germline V gene. The DNA read from the CDR3 is TGTGCCAGCAGGGGACAGGGGGTCGACTATGGC. It yields the protein CASRGQGVDYG. The full CDR3 is CASRGQGVDYGYTF.

The sample holds a few counts of this clone. The sequenced fragment ends 3 residues before the CDR3 boundary, so the rest is inferred from the germline J gene. The V call is TRBV20-1, the J call TRBJ2-1, with 12 bases fitting TRBD2. Looked up from germline, CDR1 is DFQATT and CDR2 is SNEGSKA (reference sequence). Trimming took 5 bases from V and 9 from J; bases not matched to a gene: 5. CDR3 length equals 13 residues. CDR3 region: CSARLAGAGEQFF. The sequenced part of the CDR3 DNA is TGCAGTGCTCGACTAGCGGGAGCCGGTGAG.

This clone appeared many times. The read finishes 3 residues shy of the CDR3 end, and the germline J gene is used to complete it. The chain combines TRBV18 with TRBJ1-1, with D maybe TRBD1 (5 bases). This CDR3 contains 15 residues. CDR1 and CDR2 (germline): KGHSH, LQKENI. Deletions cut 4 bases from V and 5 bases from J, with 17 bases between. The CDR3 is CASSRYRGSGTEAFF. Incomplete CDR3 DNA: TGTGCCAGCTCACGCTACCGGGGGAGTGGAACTGAA.

Turning to this clone: The read is 3 residues too short to cover the CDR3 end, so that end is filled in from the germline J gene. This chain joins TRBV5-1 and TRBJ2-7, with 12 bases that match TRBD1. The CDR3 covers 14 residues. V was clipped by 5 bases and J by 6 bases; unmatched bases: 6. The germline V gene encodes CDR1 SGHRS and CDR2 YFSETQ. The CDR3 DNA, read in part, is TGCGCCAGCAGACCGGGACAGGGGGCTGGCGAG. Amino acids: CASRPGQGAGE. The CDR3 as a whole reads CASRPGQGAGEQYF.

Only a few counts were recorded for this clone. The read terminates 3 residues before the CDR3 end, so the remaining end is supplied by the germline J gene. The gene calls are TRBV19 and TRBJ1-3; no clear D. Per germline, CDR1 LNHDA and CDR2 SQIVND (reference sequence). The V end was cut by 2 bases, the J end by 8 bases, with 10 bases between. The CDR3 length is 13 residues. CDR3 DNA (partial): TGTGCCAGTAGTATATCGGTCACGGACACC. Its translation is CASSISVTDT. The entire CDR3 protein is CASSISVTDTIYF.

This clone was seen more than once but under ten times. The read ends 3 residues shy of where the CDR3 ends; the end is completed using the germline J gene. The V and J genes are TRBV11-2 and TRBJ2-7, with 10 bases matching TRBD1. The germline V gene has CDR1 SGHAT and CDR2 FQNNGV. CDR3 length: 15 residues. Trimming removed 0 bases from V and 6 bases from J; junction bases left unmatched: 5. The CDR3 loop reads CASSLDDRGRVEQYF. Partial CDR3 DNA: TGTGCCAGCAGCTTAGACGACAGGGGGCGGGTCGAG.

This clone has a count of ten or more. The read comes to an end 3 residues before the CDR3 does, leaving the germline J gene to fill in the end. V and J are TRBV11-2 and TRBJ1-5, with TRBD1 matching over 7 bases. The germline gives CDR1 SGHAT, CDR2 FQNNGV. This CDR3 spans 13 amino acids. V lost 2 bases, J lost 6 bases, and 1 base stayed unmatched. The sequenced CDR3 bases are TGTGCCAGCAGCTTATCAGGGGGTCAGCCC. Its translation is CASSLSGGQP. The entire CDR3 sequence reads CASSLSGGQPQHF.

There are a few counts of this clone. The read gets to within 3 residues of the CDR3 end, and the germline J gene fills in the rest. The chain employs TRBV7-2 and TRBJ2-2; 8 bases are a match to TRBD1. The CDR3 consists of 15 residues. The germline gives CDR1 SGHTA, CDR2 FQGNSA. The V gene end was trimmed by 5 bases and the J gene end by 3 bases; junction bases not matched to a gene: 5. CDR3: CASSPRQGYTGELFF. The part of the CDR3 DNA that was read is TGTGCCAGCAGCCCAAGACAGGGGTACACCGGGGAG.

A remark on this clone: The read is 3 residues too short to cover the CDR3 end, so that end is filled in from the germline J gene. The V and J genes are TRBV18 and TRBJ1-2; 8 bases line up with TRBD1. Germline trimming cut 5 bases from V and 5 bases from J; bases unmatched to any gene: 7. Germline values: CDR1 KGHSH, CDR2 LQKENI. The CDR3 has 14 residues. The CDR3 sequence: CASSGQGFRYGYTF. CDR3 bases read: TGTGCCAGCTCAGGACAGGGATTTCGTTATGGC.

With regard to this clone: The read is 3 residues too short to cover the CDR3 end, so that end is filled in from the germline J gene. The chain combines TRBV6-1 with TRBJ2-7; the D gene is possibly TRBD1 (6 bases). Germline lookup yields CDR1 MNHNS and CDR2 SASEGT. The V end lost 4 bases, the J end lost 2 bases, and 15 bases lay between the germline ends. The CDR3 is made up of 15 amino acids. The covered CDR3 bases are TGTGCCAGCAGTGCCCTCTATGGACAGACCTACGAG. Its protein is CASSALYGQTYE. The full CDR3 sequence reads CASSALYGQTYEQYF.

This clone was recorded many times. The read halts 3 residues ahead of the CDR3 end, with the missing end drawn from the germline J gene. The chain joins TRBV29-1 to TRBJ1-1; 7 bases are shared with TRBD1. This CDR3 is built from 10 residues. The germline gives CDR1 SQVTM, CDR2 ANQGSEA. The CDR3 DNA, read in part, is TGCAGCGCCGACAGGGTGGAA. This sequence encodes CSADRVE. The CDR3 in full is CSADRVEAFF.

This clone was seen ten or more times. The read ends 3 residues before the CDR3 terminus; that terminus is restored from the germline J gene. This rearrangement joins TRBV20-1 to TRBJ2-3, with 7 bases fitting TRBD2. The CDR3 covers 13 residues. CDR1 is DFQATT, CDR2 SNEGSKA, per germline (reference sequence). Trimming cost V 6 bases and J 2 bases; bases outside gene matches: 5. CDR3 DNA, as far as it was read: TGCAGTGCCTGGGGGGGGGACACAGATACG. Translated, it gives CSAWGGDTDT. Given in full, the CDR3 is CSAWGGDTDTQYF.

This clone was detected ten times or more. The CDR3 extends 3 residues past the end of the read, so its final part is completed from the germline J gene. This rearrangement joins TRBV5-4 to TRBJ2-3, with 8 bases identical to TRBD1. V dropped 3 bases and J dropped 1; count of bases not matched to a gene: 4. Germline CDR1 SGHNT, CDR2 YYREEE (reference sequence). The CDR3 runs to 15 residues. Partial CDR3 DNA: TGTGCCAGCAGCTCTGGGGACAGGCGCACAGATACG. This encodes CASSSGDRRTDT. The whole CDR3 protein is CASSSGDRRTDTQYF.

A note on this clone: The read terminates 3 residues before the CDR3 end, so the remaining end is supplied by the germline J gene. The J gene is TRBJ2-7, the V gene TRBV2; tentative D call: TRBD1 (5 bases). The V gene lost 10 bases and the J gene lost 3 bases, with 13 bases spanning the gap. CDR1 and CDR2 from the germline V gene are SNHLY and FYNNEI. This CDR3 spans 12 amino acids. This CDR3 reads CATRQYNYEQYF. The DNA read from the CDR3 is TGTGCCACCCGACAGTACAACTACGAG. The full variable domain, rest sourced from reference TRBV2 and TRBJ2-7, is EPEVTQTPSHQVTQMGQEVILRCVPISNHLYFYWYRQILGQKVEFLVSFYNNEISEKSEIFDDQFSVERPDGSNFTLKIRSTKLEDSAMYFCATRQYNYEQYFGPGTRLTVT.

This clone was detected a few times. The DNA ends 3 residues before the CDR3 does, and the rest of the CDR3 is filled in from the germline J gene. The V call is TRBV18, the J call TRBJ1-2; 10 bases align to TRBD1. Germline V gene data show CDR1 as KGHSH and CDR2 as LQKENI. This CDR3 region has 17 residues. The V and J ends lost 5 bases and 0 bases, in that order; junction bases with no gene match: 9. The CDR3 sequence is CASSTTPGQGSNYGYTF. Partial CDR3 DNA: TGTGCCAGCTCAACTACACCGGGACAGGGGTCTAACTATGGC.

Turning to this clone: Read sequence stops 3 residues before the CDR3 end, and the germline J gene provides the missing end. The chain employs TRBV6-1 and TRBJ2-1, with TRBD2 identical over 8 bases. CDR3 size: 17 residues. The J segment lost 9 bases and the V segment lost 2 bases, leaving 15 bases of the junction unmatched. The V gene's germline CDR1 is MNHNS and CDR2 SASEGT. The CDR3 protein is CASSERLGTSGRFEQFF. The CDR3 bases that were read are TGTGCCAGCAGTGAAAGGTTAGGAACTAGCGGCCGTTTTGAG.